This TCR beta chain was identified in a study of blood T cell repertoires in COVID-19. Study overall: From T cells, B-cell-depleted T cells, or PBMCs came the material, which was cDNA or gDNA.

The germline V gene encodes CDR1 SEHNR and CDR2 FQNEAQ (reference sequence). V was cut by 4 bases and J by 2 bases, with 11 bases left in between. The CDR3 spans 15 residues. The repertoire was sequenced with immunoSEQ multiplex PCR; TCRdb's copy has only in-frame clones and lacks some. The repertoire holds hundreds of thousands of clones, with 75% to 90% as singletons. The specimen was peripheral blood. This sequence joins TRBV7-9 and TRBJ1-4; D is unresolved. This receptor was taken from a woman younger than 45 with active or convalescent COVID-19. As DNA, the CDR3 is TGTGCCAGCAGCTCTCTGCGGTCTACTAATGAAAAACTGTTTTTT. Its protein is CASSSLRSTNEKLFF.